This T cell receptor beta chain was sequenced during a study of cytomegalovirus exposure and HLA in healthy donors. Study-wide points: First-cohort TCR clusters tended to co-occur in the roughly 130 validation repertoires, a later analysis found. In vitro confirmation showed a few CMV-associated chains to be CMV antigen specific. The study put 160 or so TCR beta chains on its list as cytomegalovirus-associated.

Remarks on this clone: Antigen: not known.

Sequencing used immunoSEQ multiplex PCR; TCRdb keeps in-frame clones, though not all of them. This sample has 90,000 or so clones; 85% occur once, and the top ten carry more than 20%. This TCR was recovered from a man in his late teens or twenties in good health and CMV-seropositive. The specimen was PBMCs.

The CDR3 protein is CATHRGRFYGYTF. The CDR3 DNA follows: TGTGCCACGCACAGGGGGCGCTTCTATGGCTACACCTTC. The chain joins TRBV28 to TRBJ1-2, with 9 bases lining up with TRBD1. Unmatched junction bases numbered 7, after V lost 10 bases and J lost 4 bases. The germline V gene encodes CDR1 MDHEN and CDR2 SYDVKM. The CDR3 is made up of 13 amino acids.